This TCR beta chain was profiled in a study of blood T cells in healthy people across ages. This clonotype was detected a few times. Germline values: CDR1 SGHRS, CDR2 YFSETQ. The length of the CDR3 is 14 residues. V lost 2 bases to trimming and J lost 3 bases, with 11 bases between them. A second PCR of about 7 to 12 cycles used a sample-barcoded 5' primer and a J-beta primer mix. TCRdb reprocessed the 5' RACE reads via MiXCR and lists one record per CDR3 protein. The sample has 540,000 or so distinct CDR3 sequences; about 26% are singletons. V and J are TRBV5-1 and TRBJ2-5; D gene uncertain. Sequenced sample: blood. This receptor was taken from an older woman in good health. The CDR3 DNA reads TGCGCCAGCAGCTTTATTCGAGGAAAAGAGACCCAGTACTTC. It encodes CASSFIRGKETQYF.